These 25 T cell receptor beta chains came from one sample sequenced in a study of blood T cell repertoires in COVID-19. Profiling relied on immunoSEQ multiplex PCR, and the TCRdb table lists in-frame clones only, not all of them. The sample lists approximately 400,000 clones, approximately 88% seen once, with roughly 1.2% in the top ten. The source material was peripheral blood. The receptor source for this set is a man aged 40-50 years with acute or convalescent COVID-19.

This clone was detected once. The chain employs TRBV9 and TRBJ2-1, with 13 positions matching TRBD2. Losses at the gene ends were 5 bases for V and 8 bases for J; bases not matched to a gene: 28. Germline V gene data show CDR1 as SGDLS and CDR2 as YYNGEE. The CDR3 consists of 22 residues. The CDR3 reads CASRRTSGGLLANIFSGDEQFF. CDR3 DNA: TGTGCCAGCAGACGGACTAGCGGGGGACTACTAGCAAATATCTTTTCAGGTGATGAGCAGTTCTTC.

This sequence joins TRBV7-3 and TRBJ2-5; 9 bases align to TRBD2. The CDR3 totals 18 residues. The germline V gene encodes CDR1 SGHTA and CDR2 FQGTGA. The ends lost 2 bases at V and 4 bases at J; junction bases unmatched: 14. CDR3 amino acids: CASSLYGLAGSVGETQYF. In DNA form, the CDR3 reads TGTGCCAGCAGCTTATATGGGCTAGCGGGATCGGTGGGAGAGACCCAGTACTTC.

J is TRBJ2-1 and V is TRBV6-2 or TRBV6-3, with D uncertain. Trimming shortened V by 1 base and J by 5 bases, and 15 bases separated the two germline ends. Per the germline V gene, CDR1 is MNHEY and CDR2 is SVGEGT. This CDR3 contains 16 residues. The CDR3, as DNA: TGTGCCAGCAGTTACTATAGAGGCCGCTTGGACAATGAGCAGTTCTTC. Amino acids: CASSYYRGRLDNEQFF.

CDR3: CASSPGLGYQPQHF. DNA for the CDR3: TGTGCCAGCTCCCCGGGGTTGGGGTATCAGCCCCAGCATTTT. The V gene is TRBV18, the J gene TRBJ1-5; no clear D. CDR3 length: 14 amino acids. In germline, CDR1 is KGHSH, CDR2 LQKENI. Trimming pared 6 bases from V and 5 bases from J, leaving 14 bases between. Full variable domain (outside the CDR3, taken from reference TRBV18 and TRBJ1-5): NAGVMQNPRHLVRRRGQEARLRCSPMKGHSHVYWYRQLPEEGLKFMVYLQKENIIDESGMPKERFSAEFPKEGPSILRIQQVVRGDSAAYFCASSPGLGYQPQHFGDGTRLSIL.

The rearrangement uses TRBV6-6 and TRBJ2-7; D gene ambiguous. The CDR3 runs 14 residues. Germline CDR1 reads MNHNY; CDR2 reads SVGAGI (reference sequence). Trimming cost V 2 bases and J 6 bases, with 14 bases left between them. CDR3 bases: TGTGCCAGCAGTTACGGGTTGAGGCAAACCGAGCAGTACTTC. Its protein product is CASSYGLRQTEQYF.

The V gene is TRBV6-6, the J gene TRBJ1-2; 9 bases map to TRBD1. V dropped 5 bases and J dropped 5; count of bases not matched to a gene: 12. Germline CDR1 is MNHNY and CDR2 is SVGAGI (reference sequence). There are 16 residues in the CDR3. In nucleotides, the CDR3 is TGTGCCAGCAGTCGAGGGGACAGGGAGTTTCGATATGGCTACACCTTC. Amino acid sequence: CASSRGDREFRYGYTF.

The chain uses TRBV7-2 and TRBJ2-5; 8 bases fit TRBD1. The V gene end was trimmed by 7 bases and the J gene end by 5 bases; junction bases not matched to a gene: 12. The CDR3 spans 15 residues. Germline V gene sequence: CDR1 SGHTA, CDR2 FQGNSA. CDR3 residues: CASTYETGEWETQYF. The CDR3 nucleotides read TGTGCCAGCACCTACGAGACAGGGGAGTGGGAGACCCAGTACTTC.

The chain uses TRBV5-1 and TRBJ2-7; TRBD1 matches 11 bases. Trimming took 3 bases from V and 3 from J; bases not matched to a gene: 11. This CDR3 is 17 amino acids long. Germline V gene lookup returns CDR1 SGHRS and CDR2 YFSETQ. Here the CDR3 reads CASSSMPGGTGGYEQYF. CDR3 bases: TGCGCCAGCAGCTCTATGCCTGGTGGGACAGGGGGCTACGAGCAGTACTTC.

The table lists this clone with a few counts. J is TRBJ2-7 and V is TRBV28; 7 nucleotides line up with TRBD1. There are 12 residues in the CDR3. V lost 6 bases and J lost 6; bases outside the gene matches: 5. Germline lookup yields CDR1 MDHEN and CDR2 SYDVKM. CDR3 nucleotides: TGTGCCAGCAGACTGACAGGGCGCGAGCAGTACTTC. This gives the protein CASRLTGREQYF.

The CDR3 sequence: CASSKGQGGREQYF. DNA of the CDR3: TGTGCCAGCAGTAAAGGACAGGGGGGAAGGGAGCAGTACTTC. The V and J genes are TRBV27 and TRBJ2-7; 10 bases align to TRBD1. With 5 bases clipped from V and 7 bases from J, the junction kept 8 bases outside the gene matches. Germline CDR1 is MNHEY and CDR2 is SMNVEV (reference sequence). This CDR3 is 14 amino acids long.

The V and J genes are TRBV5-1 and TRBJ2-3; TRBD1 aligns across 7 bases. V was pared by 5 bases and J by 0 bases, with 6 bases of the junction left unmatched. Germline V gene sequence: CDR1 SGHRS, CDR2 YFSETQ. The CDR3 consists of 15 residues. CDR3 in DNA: TGCGCCAGCAGTTACAGGGGCCCTAGCACAGATACGCAGTATTTT. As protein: CASSYRGPSTDTQYF. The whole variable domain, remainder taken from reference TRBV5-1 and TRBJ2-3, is KAGVTQTPRYLIKTRGQQVTLSCSPISGHRSVSWYQQTPGQGLQFLFEYFSETQRNKGNFPGRFSGRQFSNSRSEMNVSTLELGDSALYLCASSYRGPSTDTQYFGPGTRLTVL.

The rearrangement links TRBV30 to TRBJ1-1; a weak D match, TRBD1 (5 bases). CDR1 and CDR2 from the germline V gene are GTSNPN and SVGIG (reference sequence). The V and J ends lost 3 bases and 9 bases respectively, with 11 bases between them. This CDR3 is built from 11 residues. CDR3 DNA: TGTGCCTGGAGCGCCGGGACTCAAGCTTTCTTT. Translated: CAWSAGTQAFF.

The CDR3 region is CASSPQGVRTGELFF. The CDR3 nucleotides are TGTGCCAGCAGTCCCCAGGGGGTTCGCACCGGGGAGCTGTTTTTT. The chain uses TRBV28 and TRBJ2-2; 7 bases line up with TRBD1. The CDR3 spans 15 residues. The germline V gene encodes CDR1 MDHEN and CDR2 SYDVKM. Trimming removed 5 bases from V and 4 bases from J; junction bases left unmatched: 7.

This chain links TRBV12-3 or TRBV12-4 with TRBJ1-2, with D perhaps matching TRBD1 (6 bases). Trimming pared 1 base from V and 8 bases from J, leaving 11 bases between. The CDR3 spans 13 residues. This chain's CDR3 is CASSLGQEEGYTF. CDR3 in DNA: TGTGCCAGCAGTTTAGGACAGGAGGAAGGCTACACCTTC.

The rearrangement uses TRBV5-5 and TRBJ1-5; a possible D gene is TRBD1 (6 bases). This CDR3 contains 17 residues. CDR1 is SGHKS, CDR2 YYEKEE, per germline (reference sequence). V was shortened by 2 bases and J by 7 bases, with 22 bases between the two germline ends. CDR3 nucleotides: TGTGCCAGCAGCTTCATCTTCGGGAAAGAGGGGGAACAGCCCCAGCATTTT. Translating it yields CASSFIFGKEGEQPQHF.

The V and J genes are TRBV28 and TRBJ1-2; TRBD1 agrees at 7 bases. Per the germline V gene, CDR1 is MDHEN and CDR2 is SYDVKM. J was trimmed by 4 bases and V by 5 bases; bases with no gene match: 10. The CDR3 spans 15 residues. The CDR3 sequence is CASSGRQGMGYGYTF. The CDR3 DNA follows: TGTGCCAGCAGTGGCAGACAGGGTATGGGCTATGGCTACACCTTC.

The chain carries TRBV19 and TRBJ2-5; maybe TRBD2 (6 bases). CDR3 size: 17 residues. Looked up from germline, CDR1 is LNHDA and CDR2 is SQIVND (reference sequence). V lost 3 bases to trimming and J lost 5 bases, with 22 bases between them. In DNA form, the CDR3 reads TGTGCCAGTAGTATCTCCCCGGCAGACTTAGGAGGGGAGACCCAGTACTTC. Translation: CASSISPADLGGETQYF.

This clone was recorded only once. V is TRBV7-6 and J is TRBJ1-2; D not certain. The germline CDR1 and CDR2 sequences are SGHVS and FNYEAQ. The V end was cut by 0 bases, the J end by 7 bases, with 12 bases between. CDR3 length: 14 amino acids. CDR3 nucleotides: TGTGCCAGCAGCTTAGCGACGGGAGCCGGTGGCTACACCTTC. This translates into CASSLATGAGGYTF.

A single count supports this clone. The chain's CDR3 is CASSQDGAGAVDTQYF. CDR3 DNA sequence: TGTGCCAGCAGCCAAGATGGGGCGGGAGCGGTGGATACGCAGTATTTT. This chain joins TRBV4-2 and TRBJ2-3, with 7 bases that match TRBD2. This CDR3 comprises 16 residues. The V segment lost 0 bases and the J segment 6 bases; nucleotides outside the gene matches: 9. The V gene's germline CDR1 is LGHNA and CDR2 YNFKEQ.

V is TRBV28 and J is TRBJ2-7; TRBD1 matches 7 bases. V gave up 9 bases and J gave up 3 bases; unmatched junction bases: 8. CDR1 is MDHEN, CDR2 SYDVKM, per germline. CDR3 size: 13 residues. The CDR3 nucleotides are TGTGCCAGTACCGGGACAGCGAGCTACGAGCAGTACTTC. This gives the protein CASTGTASYEQYF.

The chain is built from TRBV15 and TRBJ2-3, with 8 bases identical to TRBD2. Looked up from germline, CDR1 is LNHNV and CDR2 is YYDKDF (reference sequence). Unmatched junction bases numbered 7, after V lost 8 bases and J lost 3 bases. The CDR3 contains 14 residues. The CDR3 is CATDLGGGTDTQYF. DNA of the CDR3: TGTGCCACCGATCTCGGGGGGGGTACAGATACGCAGTATTTT. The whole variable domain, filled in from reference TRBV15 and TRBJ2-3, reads DAMVIQNPRYQVTQFGKPVTLSCSQTLNHNVMYWYQQKSSQAPKLLFHYYDKDFNNEADTPDNFQSRRPNTSFCFLDIRSPGLGDTAMYLCATDLGGGTDTQYFGPGTRLTVL.

CDR3 amino acids: CASSDLSGSSYEQYF. CDR3 DNA sequence: TGTGCCAGCAGTGACCTTAGCGGGAGCTCCTACGAGCAGTACTTC. V and J are TRBV6-1 and TRBJ2-7; 9 bases agree with TRBD2. V dropped 3 bases and J dropped 0; count of bases not matched to a gene: 3. Germline loops: CDR1 MNHNS, CDR2 SASEGT. The CDR3 is 15 residues long.

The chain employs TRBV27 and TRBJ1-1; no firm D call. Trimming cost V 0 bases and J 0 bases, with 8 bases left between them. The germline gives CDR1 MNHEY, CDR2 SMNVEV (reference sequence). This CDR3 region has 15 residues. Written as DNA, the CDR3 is TGTGCCAGCAGTTTATCGTGGCAAATGAACACTGAAGCTTTCTTT. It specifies CASSLSWQMNTEAFF.

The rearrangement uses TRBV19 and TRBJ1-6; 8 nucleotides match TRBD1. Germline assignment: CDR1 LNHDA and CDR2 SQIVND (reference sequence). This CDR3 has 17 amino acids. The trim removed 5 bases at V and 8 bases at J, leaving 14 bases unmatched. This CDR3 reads CASSLGTGRRGDSPLHF. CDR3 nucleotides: TGTGCCAGTAGTCTCGGGACAGGTCGGAGGGGGGATTCACCCCTCCACTTT.

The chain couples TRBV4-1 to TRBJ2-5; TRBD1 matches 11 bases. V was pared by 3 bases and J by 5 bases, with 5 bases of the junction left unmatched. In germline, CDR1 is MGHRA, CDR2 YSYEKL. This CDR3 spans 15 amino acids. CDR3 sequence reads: CASSQEGTGGETQYF. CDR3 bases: TGCGCCAGCAGCCAGGAAGGGACAGGGGGGGAGACCCAGTACTTC.